This T cell receptor (beta chain) comes out of a study of beta chain features in type 1 diabetes. Broader study findings: Naive, central memory and Treg TCRB repertoires appeared more alike in patients than in healthy donors. Type 1 diabetes patients showed a moderate but significant shortening of TCRB CDR3s in all four CD4+ subsets.

On this clone itself: What it recognizes is unknown.

Donors underwent one heparinised blood draw, 100 to 150 mL on average. Reverse transcribing all isolated RNA meant expressed TCRB transcripts were sequenced. Clones were read by immunoSEQ multiplex PCR, and TCRdb kept only the in-frame ones, dropping some. The data show around 280,000 clones, about 15% seen once. CDR3 length: 15 amino acids. Looked up from germline, CDR1 is MGHRA and CDR2 is YSYEKL. With 4 bases removed from V and 3 bases from J, the gap between germline ends came to 16 bases. What was sequenced was naive CD4+ T cells from blood. This sequence originates from a man between 18 and 29 years old with type 1 diabetes. The gene calls are TRBV4-1 and TRBJ2-7; D is possibly TRBD2 (6 bases). CDR3 protein: CASSRDSQTDYEQYF. The CDR3 DNA reads as TGCGCCAGCAGCCGGGACTCCCAAACGGACTACGAGCAGTACTTC.